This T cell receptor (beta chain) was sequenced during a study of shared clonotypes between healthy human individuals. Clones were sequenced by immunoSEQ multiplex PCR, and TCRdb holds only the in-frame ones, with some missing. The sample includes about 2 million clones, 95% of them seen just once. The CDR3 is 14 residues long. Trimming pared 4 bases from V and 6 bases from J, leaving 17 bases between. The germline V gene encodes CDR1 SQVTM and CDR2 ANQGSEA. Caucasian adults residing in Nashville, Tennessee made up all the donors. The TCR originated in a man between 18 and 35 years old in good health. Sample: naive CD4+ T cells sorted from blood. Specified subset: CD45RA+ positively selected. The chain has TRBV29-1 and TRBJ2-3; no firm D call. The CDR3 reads CSVVHLTSGDTQYF. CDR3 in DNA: TGCAGCGTTGTTCACCTAACTTCAGGTGATACGCAGTATTTT.